A single sample gave rise to the 31 T cell receptor beta chains below, sequenced in a study of CD8 T cells in ankylosing spondylitis (dated by TCRdb to the late 2010s). Libraries were made using 5' RACE. The reads were generated on an Illumina HiSeq 2500. The raw public reads went through TCRdb reprocessing: fastp at Q25, MiXCR clone calling, in-frame beta chains kept. Every distinct CDR3 protein forms one entry, paired with its most common genes and DNA. The sample table contains about 200,000 distinct CDR3 sequences; only one count was recorded for around 24% of them. The ten largest clones represent 5% to 7.5% of the sample. Sample: blood, either unsorted or a sorted T cell fraction (not recorded which). The origin of the receptors is a male donor with ankylosing spondylitis or in good health (not recorded which).

There are many counts of this clonotype. This chain links TRBV3-1 with TRBJ2-7, with no clear D. Looked up from germline, CDR1 is LGHDT and CDR2 is YNNKEL (reference sequence). V lost 1 base, J lost 4 bases, and 8 bases lay in between. The CDR3 is 13 residues long. The CDR3 region is CASSQGSEYEQYF. Here the CDR3 DNA reads TGTGCCAGCAGCCAAGGCAGCGAATACGAGCAGTACTTC.

CDR3 amino acids: CSVSSKDTIYF. CDR3 nucleotide sequence: TGCAGCGTATCAAGTAAGGACACCATATATTTT. V is TRBV29-1 and J is TRBJ1-3; no firm D call. CDR3 length: 11 residues. The V and J ends lost 6 bases and 8 bases respectively, with 11 bases between them. Germline V lookup: CDR1 SQVTM, CDR2 ANQGSEA.

This clonotype has at least ten counts. J is TRBJ1-1 and V is TRBV5-1; D not resolved. Germline V gene data show CDR1 as SGHRS and CDR2 as YFSETQ. The V gene lost 4 bases and the J gene lost 10 bases, with 23 bases spanning the gap. This CDR3 comprises 15 residues. As DNA, the CDR3 is TGCGCCAGCAGCCCCTCGGGATTGAAGGGTGATCGAGCTTTCTTT. As protein: CASSPSGLKGDRAFF.

The rearrangement joins TRBV29-1 to TRBJ2-7; D unresolved. CDR3 size: 14 residues. Looked up from germline, CDR1 is SQVTM and CDR2 is ANQGSEA. V gave up 6 bases and J gave up 3 bases, with 18 bases separating them. CDR3 in DNA: TGCAGCGTCAACGACCCCCTGAAGATCTACGAGCAGTACTTC. Protein product: CSVNDPLKIYEQYF.

This clonotype has at least ten counts. This chain joins TRBV7-8 and TRBJ2-7, with D perhaps TRBD2 (7 bases). This CDR3 spans 14 amino acids. V shed 5 bases and J shed 3 bases, with 14 bases lying between them. Germline V gene sequence: CDR1 SGHVS, CDR2 FQNEAQ. In DNA, the CDR3 is TGTGCCAGCAGCCCAAGGGGGGGGATCTACGAGCAGTACTTC. Encoded protein: CASSPRGGIYEQYF.

This clonotype was observed at least ten times. The rearrangement links TRBV6-5 to TRBJ2-1; TRBD2 agrees at 9 bases. Looked up from germline, CDR1 is MNHEY and CDR2 is SVGAGI. The length of the CDR3 is 16 residues. Germline trimming cut 0 bases from V and 4 bases from J; bases unmatched to any gene: 4. The CDR3 reads CASSYSALAGYNEQFF. The CDR3 nucleotides read TGTGCCAGCAGTTACTCGGCGCTAGCGGGATACAATGAGCAGTTCTTC.

This clonotype occurred many times. J is TRBJ2-7 and V is TRBV20-1, with 7 bases fitting TRBD1. This CDR3 has 13 amino acids. CDR1 DFQATT and CDR2 SNEGSKA come from the germline V gene (reference sequence). The junction had 4 bases not matched to a gene; V was cut back by 4 bases and J by 1 base. CDR3: CSAKGQLSYEQYF. CDR3 DNA: TGCAGTGCTAAGGGACAGCTATCCTACGAGCAGTACTTC.

This clonotype appeared many times. V and J are TRBV12-3 or TRBV12-4 and TRBJ2-7; D remains ambiguous. This CDR3 has 12 residues. Trimming cost V 1 base and J 6 bases, with 7 bases left between them. CDR3: CASSLGRLEQYF. In nucleotides, the CDR3 is TGTGCCAGCAGTTTAGGCCGGCTCGAGCAGTACTTC.

This clonotype has at least ten counts. The V and J genes are TRBV29-1 and TRBJ2-5; TRBD2 agrees at 8 bases. This CDR3 contains 14 residues. In germline, CDR1 is SQVTM, CDR2 ANQGSEA. V shed 7 bases and J 4 bases; nucleotides not matched to a gene: 11. This chain's CDR3 is CSAGLAAGGETQYF. The DNA for the CDR3 is TGCAGCGCCGGTTTGGCGGCGGGAGGAGAGACCCAGTACTTC.

This clonotype was seen more than once but under ten times. This rearrangement joins TRBV10-3 to TRBJ2-1; D not certain. CDR3 length: 12 amino acids. Per germline, CDR1 ENHRY and CDR2 SYGVKD. The V end was cut by 5 bases, the J end by 9 bases, with 11 bases between. The CDR3 loop reads CAISLAKGEQFF. In nucleotides, the CDR3 is TGTGCCATCAGTCTGGCCAAGGGTGAGCAGTTCTTC.

The chain uses TRBV23-1 and TRBJ1-5, with no clear D. TRBV23-1 falls under the ORF class, with uncertain function. CDR3 length: 14 residues. V lost 2 bases and J lost 4, with 9 bases in between. Here the CDR3 DNA reads TGCGCCAGCAGTCAAACAGCATCTAATCAGCCCCAGCATTTT. Translated: CASSQTASNQPQHF.

The chain uses TRBV7-6 and TRBJ2-3, with TRBD2 matching 10 bases. The CDR3 runs to 14 residues. Per the germline V gene, CDR1 is SGHVS and CDR2 is FNYEAQ. The J segment lost 6 bases and the V segment lost 5 bases, leaving 5 bases of the junction unmatched. The CDR3 coding sequence is TGTGCCAGCAGCGCTAGCGGGAGTGTTGATACGCAGTATTTT. Translating gives CASSASGSVDTQYF.

This clonotype was seen ten or more times. This chain links TRBV11-2 with TRBJ2-7; TRBD2 might be the D (6 bases). Trimming pared 5 bases from V and 2 bases from J, leaving 13 bases between. This CDR3 is built from 14 residues. Germline lookup yields CDR1 SGHAT and CDR2 FQNNGV. This CDR3 is CASSAGRWAYEQYF. As DNA, the CDR3 is TGTGCCAGCAGCGCGGGACGTTGGGCCTACGAGCAGTACTTC.

The genes are TRBV29-1 and TRBJ2-2; D possibly corresponds to TRBD1 (6 bases). The V end lost 7 bases, the J end lost 7 bases, and 13 bases lay between the germline ends. This CDR3 comprises 12 residues. CDR1 and CDR2 (germline): SQVTM, ANQGSEA. The CDR3: CSAGTGYGELFF. The CDR3 DNA reads as TGCAGCGCTGGAACAGGGTACGGGGAGCTGTTTTTT.

There are many counts of this clonotype. V gene TRBV20-1 combines with J gene TRBJ2-1, with a weak D call TRBD2 (5 bases). CDR3 length: 14 amino acids. Trimming cost V 5 bases and J 0 bases, with 11 bases left between them. The germline V gene has CDR1 DFQATT and CDR2 SNEGSKA (reference sequence). The CDR3 loop is CSASSRDSYNEQFF. The CDR3 nucleotides read TGCAGTGCTTCATCCCGGGACTCCTACAATGAGCAGTTCTTC.

This clonotype has a count of ten or more. The chain links TRBV7-2 to TRBJ1-1; D is ambiguous. The ends were cut back, 2 bases at V and 2 bases at J, with 6 bases in the middle. In germline, CDR1 is SGHTA, CDR2 FQGNSA. The CDR3 runs 13 residues. CDR3 in DNA: TGTGCCAGCAGCTTAAGTAGAAACACTGAAGCTTTCTTT. Encoded protein: CASSLSRNTEAFF. Full variable domain (rest looked up from reference TRBV7-2 and TRBJ1-1): GAGVSQSPSNKVTEKGKDVELRCDPISGHTALYWYRQSLGQGLEFLIYFQGNSAPDKSGLPSDRFSAERTGGSVSTLTIQRTQQEDSAVYLCASSLSRNTEAFFGQGTRLTVV.

This clonotype has only one observation. This chain links TRBV20-1 with TRBJ2-1; possibly TRBD2 for D (5 bases). This CDR3 spans 13 amino acids. Per the germline V gene, CDR1 is DFQATT and CDR2 is SNEGSKA (reference sequence). Trimming pared 7 bases from V and 1 base from J, leaving 11 bases between. The CDR3 DNA reads TGCAGTGTAACGGGAAGGTCCTACAATGAGCAGTTCTTC. This sequence encodes CSVTGRSYNEQFF.

Worth noting for this clonotype: A much bigger clone sits one base away, suggesting this may be a read error. The chain is built from TRBV5-6 and TRBJ2-7; D is ambiguous. The CDR3 covers 12 residues. Germline loops: CDR1 SGHDT, CDR2 YYEEEE. The CDR3 DNA sequence: TGTACCAGCAGCTTTTCCGGGTACGAGCAGTACTTC. It translates to CTSSFSGYEQYF.

In this sample, this clonotype turned up many times. V and J are TRBV7-3 and TRBJ2-7, with D unclear. In germline, CDR1 is SGHTA, CDR2 FQGTGA. Deletions cut 2 bases from V and 0 bases from J, with 5 bases between. This CDR3 is built from 13 residues. DNA of the CDR3: TGTGCCAGCAGCTTACAGGACTCCTACGAGCAGTACTTC. It is translated as CASSLQDSYEQYF.

This clonotype has a handful of counts. J is TRBJ2-5 and V is TRBV7-2; 9 bases line up with TRBD1. V gave up 1 base and J gave up 7 bases; unmatched junction bases: 7. In germline, CDR1 is SGHTA, CDR2 FQGNSA. CDR3 length: 15 residues. CDR3 DNA: TGTGCCAGCAGCTTAGGGGACAGGGCGCTGGGGACCCAGTACTTC. It is translated as CASSLGDRALGTQYF.

This clonotype was seen more than once but under ten times. The chain recombines TRBV29-1 with TRBJ1-2; tentative D call: TRBD1 (6 bases). The ends were cut back, 3 bases at V and 5 bases at J, with 16 bases in the middle. Germline values: CDR1 SQVTM, CDR2 ANQGSEA. This CDR3 comprises 14 residues. The chain's CDR3 is CSVDLQGSVYGYTF. DNA for the CDR3: TGCAGCGTTGACCTACAGGGATCGGTTTATGGCTACACCTTC. The variable domain in full, completed from reference TRBV29-1 and TRBJ1-2, reads SAVISQKPSRDICQRGTSLTIQCQVDSQVTMMFWYRQQPGQSLTLIATANQGSEATYESGFVIDKFPISRPNLTFSTLTVSNMSPEDSSIYLCSVDLQGSVYGYTFGSGTRLTVV.

This clonotype was picked up many times. This rearrangement joins TRBV7-6 to TRBJ2-1; 7 bases match TRBD2. Trimming took 6 bases from V and 3 from J; bases not matched to a gene: 11. In germline, CDR1 is SGHVS, CDR2 FNYEAQ. The CDR3 extends over 16 amino acids. The CDR3 protein is CASSRSRELFYNEQFF. DNA of the CDR3: TGTGCCAGCAGTCGTTCGCGGGAGCTCTTCTACAATGAGCAGTTCTTC.

The chain has TRBV11-2 and TRBJ2-7; 14 bases agree with TRBD2. The CDR3 is made up of 18 amino acids. V lost 4 bases, J lost 4 bases, and 12 bases stayed unmatched. Germline V lookup: CDR1 SGHAT, CDR2 FQNNGV. As DNA, the CDR3 is TGTGCCAGCAGCTCCCCCGGGACTAGCGGGAGTTCGCGTTACGAGCAGTACTTC. It specifies CASSSPGTSGSSRYEQYF.

CDR3 region: CASSKGPLLAGESTAGELFF. In DNA, the CDR3 is TGTGCCAGCAGCAAAGGGCCCCTATTAGCGGGAGAGTCTACAGCCGGGGAGCTGTTTTTT. The J gene is TRBJ2-2, the V gene TRBV21-1; no check of the table's D call, TRBD2, against the DNA was made. TRBV21-1 is a pseudogene segment. The CDR3 loop spans 20 amino acids.

The rearrangement uses TRBV20-1 and TRBJ2-1; D is possibly TRBD1 (6 bases). Trimming left V 4 bases short and J 2 bases short, with 18 bases between. Germline CDR1 is DFQATT and CDR2 is SNEGSKA (reference sequence). The CDR3 spans 16 residues. CDR3: CSATPQTGETYNEQFF. The CDR3 DNA follows: TGCAGTGCTACCCCCCAGACAGGCGAAACCTACAATGAGCAGTTCTTC.

The chain uses TRBV24-1 and TRBJ2-5, with 9 positions matching TRBD1. The CDR3 has 16 amino acids. Germline V lookup: CDR1 KGHDR, CDR2 SFDVKD. Losses at the gene ends were 4 bases for V and 4 bases for J; bases not matched to a gene: 9. CDR3 loop: CATSDRITGGGETQYF. CDR3 DNA sequence: TGTGCCACCAGTGACCGGATTACAGGGGGCGGAGAGACCCAGTACTTC.

Ten or more counts support this clonotype. The J gene is TRBJ1-6, the V gene TRBV28; 11 bases fit TRBD1. Germline V gene lookup returns CDR1 MDHEN and CDR2 SYDVKM. The CDR3 totals 16 residues. Germline trimming cut 2 bases from V and 7 bases from J; bases unmatched to any gene: 4. This CDR3 reads CASSLRGQGANSPLHF. The CDR3, as DNA: TGTGCCAGCAGTTTACGCGGACAGGGGGCGAATTCACCCCTCCACTTT.

This sequence joins TRBV20-1 and TRBJ2-7; D remains unclear. Trimming took 3 bases from V and 0 from J, leaving 15 bases between them. The length of the CDR3 is 15 residues. Germline CDR1 reads DFQATT; CDR2 reads SNEGSKA (reference sequence). The CDR3 here is CSASGPLRFSYEQYF. The CDR3, as DNA: TGCAGTGCTAGCGGGCCCCTGCGGTTCTCCTACGAGCAGTACTTC.

This chain connects TRBV9 to TRBJ2-5; D might be TRBD1 or TRBD2, each matching 6 bases. The V and J ends lost 3 bases and 5 bases respectively, with 8 bases between them. From germline, CDR1 is SGDLS and CDR2 YYNGEE. The CDR3 extends over 12 amino acids. The CDR3 DNA reads TGTGCCAGCAGCGGGGGGGCGGAGACCCAGTACTTC. Translation: CASSGGAETQYF. Full variable domain (remainder filled in from reference TRBV9 and TRBJ2-5): DSGVTQTPKHLITATGQRVTLRCSPRSGDLSVYWYQQSLDQGLQFLIQYYNGEERAKGNILERFSAQQFPDLHSELNLSSLELGDSALYFCASSGGAETQYFGPGTRLLVL.

This clonotype was seen only a few times. This chain connects TRBV20-1 to TRBJ2-5; tentative D call: TRBD2 (6 bases). The CDR3 contains 14 residues. V dropped 6 bases and J dropped 1 base, with 15 bases sitting between them. Germline V CDR1 and CDR2: DFQATT, SNEGSKA (reference sequence). The DNA for the CDR3 is TGCAGTGCCATAGCGGAGACGGTCCAAGAGACCCAGTACTTC. This translates into CSAIAETVQETQYF.

There are many counts of this clonotype. V and J are TRBV4-2 and TRBJ2-1; 12 bases fit TRBD2. This CDR3 contains 14 residues. J lost 8 bases, V lost 6 bases, and 5 bases had no gene match. Germline lookup yields CDR1 LGHNA and CDR2 YNFKEQ. CDR3: CASRTSGRSHEQFF. CDR3 sequence (DNA): TGTGCCAGCAGGACTAGCGGGAGATCCCATGAGCAGTTCTTC.